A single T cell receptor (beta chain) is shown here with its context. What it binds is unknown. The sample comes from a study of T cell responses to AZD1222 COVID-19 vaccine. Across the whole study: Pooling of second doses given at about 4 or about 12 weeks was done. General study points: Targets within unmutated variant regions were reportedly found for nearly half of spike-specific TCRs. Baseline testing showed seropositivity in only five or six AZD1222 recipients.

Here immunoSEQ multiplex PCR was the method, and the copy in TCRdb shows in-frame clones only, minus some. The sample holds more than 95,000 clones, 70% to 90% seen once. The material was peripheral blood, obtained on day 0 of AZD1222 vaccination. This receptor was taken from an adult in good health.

The CDR3 loop is CASSPAGLAGSTGELFF. CDR3 DNA sequence: TGTGCCAGCTCACCAGCCGGACTAGCGGGGAGCACCGGGGAGCTGTTTTTT. This sequence joins TRBV18 and TRBJ2-2; the match to TRBD2 covers 12 bases. The CDR3 has 17 residues. After removal of 2 bases from V and 4 bases from J, the junction contained 5 bases not matched to a gene. Germline V lookup: CDR1 KGHSH, CDR2 LQKENI. The full variable domain, its missing parts supplied by reference TRBV18 and TRBJ2-2, is NAGVMQNPRHLVRRRGQEARLRCSPMKGHSHVYWYRQLPEEGLKFMVYLQKENIIDESGMPKERFSAEFPKEGPSILRIQQVVRGDSAAYFCASSPAGLAGSTGELFFGEGSRLTVL.